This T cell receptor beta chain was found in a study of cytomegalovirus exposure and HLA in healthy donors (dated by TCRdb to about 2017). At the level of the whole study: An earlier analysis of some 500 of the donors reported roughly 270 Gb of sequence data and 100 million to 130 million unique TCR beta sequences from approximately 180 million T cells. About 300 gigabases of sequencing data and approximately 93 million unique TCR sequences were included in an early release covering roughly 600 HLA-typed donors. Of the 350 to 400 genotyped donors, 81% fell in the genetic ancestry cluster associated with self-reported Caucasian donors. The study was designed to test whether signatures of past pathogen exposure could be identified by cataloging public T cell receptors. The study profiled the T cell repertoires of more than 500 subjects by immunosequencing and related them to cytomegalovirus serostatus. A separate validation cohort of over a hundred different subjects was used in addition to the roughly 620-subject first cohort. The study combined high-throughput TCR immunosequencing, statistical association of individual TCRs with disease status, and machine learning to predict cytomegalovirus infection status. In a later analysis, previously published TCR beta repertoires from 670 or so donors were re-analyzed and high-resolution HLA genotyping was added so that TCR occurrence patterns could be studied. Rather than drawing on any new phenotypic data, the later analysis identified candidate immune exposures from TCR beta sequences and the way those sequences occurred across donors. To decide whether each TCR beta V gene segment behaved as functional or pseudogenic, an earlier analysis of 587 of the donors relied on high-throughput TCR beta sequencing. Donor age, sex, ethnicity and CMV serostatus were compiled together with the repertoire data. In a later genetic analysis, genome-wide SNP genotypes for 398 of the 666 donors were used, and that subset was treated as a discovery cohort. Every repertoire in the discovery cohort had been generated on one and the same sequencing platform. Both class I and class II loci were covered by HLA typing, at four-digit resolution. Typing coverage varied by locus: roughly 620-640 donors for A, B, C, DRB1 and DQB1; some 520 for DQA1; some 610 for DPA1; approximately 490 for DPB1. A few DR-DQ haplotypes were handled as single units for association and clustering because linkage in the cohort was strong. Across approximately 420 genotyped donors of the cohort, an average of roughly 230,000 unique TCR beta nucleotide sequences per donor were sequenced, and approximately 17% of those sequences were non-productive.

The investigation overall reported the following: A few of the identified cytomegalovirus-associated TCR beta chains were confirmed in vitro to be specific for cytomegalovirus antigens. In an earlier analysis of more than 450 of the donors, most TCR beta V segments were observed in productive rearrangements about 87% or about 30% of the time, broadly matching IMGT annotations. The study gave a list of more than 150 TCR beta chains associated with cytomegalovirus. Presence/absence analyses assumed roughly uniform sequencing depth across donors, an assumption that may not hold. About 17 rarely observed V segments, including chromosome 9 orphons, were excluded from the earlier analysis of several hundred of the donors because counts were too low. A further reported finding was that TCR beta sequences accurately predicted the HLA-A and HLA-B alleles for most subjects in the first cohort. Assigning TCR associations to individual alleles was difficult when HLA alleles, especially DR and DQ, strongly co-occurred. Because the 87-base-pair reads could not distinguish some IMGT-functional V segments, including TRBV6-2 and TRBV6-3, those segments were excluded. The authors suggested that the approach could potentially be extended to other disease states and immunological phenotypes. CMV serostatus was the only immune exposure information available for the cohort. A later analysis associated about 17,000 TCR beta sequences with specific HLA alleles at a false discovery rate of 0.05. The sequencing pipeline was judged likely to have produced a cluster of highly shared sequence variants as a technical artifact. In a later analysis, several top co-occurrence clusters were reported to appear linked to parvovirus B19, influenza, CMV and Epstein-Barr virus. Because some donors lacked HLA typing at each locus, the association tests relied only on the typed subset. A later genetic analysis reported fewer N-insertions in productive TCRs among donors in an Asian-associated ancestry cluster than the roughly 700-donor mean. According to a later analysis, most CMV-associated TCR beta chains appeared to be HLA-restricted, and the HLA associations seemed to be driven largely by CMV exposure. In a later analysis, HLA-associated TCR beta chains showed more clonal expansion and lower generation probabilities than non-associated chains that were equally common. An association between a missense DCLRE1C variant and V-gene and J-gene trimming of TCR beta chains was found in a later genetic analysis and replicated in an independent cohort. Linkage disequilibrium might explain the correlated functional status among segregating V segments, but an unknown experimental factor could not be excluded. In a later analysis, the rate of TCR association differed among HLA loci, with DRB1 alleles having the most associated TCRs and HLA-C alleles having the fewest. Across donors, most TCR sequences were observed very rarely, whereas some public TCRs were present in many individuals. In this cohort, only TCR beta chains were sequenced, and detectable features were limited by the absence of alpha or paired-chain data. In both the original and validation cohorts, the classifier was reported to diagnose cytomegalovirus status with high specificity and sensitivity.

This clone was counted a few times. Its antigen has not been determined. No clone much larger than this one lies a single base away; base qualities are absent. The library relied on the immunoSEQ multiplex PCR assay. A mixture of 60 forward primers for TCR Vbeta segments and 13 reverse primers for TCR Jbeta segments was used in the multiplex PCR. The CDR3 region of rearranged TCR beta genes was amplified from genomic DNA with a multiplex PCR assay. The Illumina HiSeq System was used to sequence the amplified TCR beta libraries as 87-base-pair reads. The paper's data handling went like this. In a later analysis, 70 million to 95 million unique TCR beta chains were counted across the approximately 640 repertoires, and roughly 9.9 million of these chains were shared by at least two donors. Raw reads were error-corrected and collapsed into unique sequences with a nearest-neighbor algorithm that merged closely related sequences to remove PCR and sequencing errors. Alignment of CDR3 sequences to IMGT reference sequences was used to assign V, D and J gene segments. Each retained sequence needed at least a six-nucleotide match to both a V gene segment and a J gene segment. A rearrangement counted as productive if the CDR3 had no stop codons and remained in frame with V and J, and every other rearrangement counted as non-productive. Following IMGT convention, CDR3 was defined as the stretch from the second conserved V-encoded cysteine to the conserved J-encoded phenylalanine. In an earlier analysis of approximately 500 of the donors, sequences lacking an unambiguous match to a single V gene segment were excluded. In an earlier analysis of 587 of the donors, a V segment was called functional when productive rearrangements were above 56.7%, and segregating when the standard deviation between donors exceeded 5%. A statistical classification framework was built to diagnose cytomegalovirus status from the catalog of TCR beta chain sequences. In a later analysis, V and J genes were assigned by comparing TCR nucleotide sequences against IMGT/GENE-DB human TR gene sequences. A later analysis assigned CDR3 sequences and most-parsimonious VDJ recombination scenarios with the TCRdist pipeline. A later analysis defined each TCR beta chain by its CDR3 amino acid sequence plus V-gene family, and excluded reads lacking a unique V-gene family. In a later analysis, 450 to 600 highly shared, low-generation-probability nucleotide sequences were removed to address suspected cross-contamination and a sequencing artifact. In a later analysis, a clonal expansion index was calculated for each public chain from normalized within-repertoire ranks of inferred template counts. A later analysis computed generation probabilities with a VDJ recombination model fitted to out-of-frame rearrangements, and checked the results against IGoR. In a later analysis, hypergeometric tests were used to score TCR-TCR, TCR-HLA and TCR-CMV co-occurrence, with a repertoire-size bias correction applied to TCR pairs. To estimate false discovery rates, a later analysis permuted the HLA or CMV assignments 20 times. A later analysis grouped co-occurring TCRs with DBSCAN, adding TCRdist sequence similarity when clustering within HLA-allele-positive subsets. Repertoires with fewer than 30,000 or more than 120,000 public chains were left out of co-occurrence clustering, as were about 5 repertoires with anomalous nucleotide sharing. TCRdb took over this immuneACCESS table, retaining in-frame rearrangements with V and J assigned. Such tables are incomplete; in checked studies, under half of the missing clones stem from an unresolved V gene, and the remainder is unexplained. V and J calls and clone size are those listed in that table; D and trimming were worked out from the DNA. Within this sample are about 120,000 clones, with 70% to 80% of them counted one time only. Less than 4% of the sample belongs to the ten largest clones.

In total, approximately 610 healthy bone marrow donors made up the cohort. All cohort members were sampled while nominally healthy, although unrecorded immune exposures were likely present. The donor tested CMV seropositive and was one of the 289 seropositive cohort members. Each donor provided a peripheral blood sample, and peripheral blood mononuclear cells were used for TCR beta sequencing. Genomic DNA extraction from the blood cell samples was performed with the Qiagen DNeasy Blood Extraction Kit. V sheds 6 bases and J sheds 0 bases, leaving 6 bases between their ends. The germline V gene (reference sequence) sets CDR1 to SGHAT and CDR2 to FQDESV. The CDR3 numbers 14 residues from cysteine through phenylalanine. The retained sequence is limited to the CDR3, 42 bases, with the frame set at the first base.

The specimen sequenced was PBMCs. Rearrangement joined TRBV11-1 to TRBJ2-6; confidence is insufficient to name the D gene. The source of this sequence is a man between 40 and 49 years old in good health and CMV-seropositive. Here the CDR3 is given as CASSIGSGANVLTF. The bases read TGTGCCAGCAGTATCGGCTCTGGGGCCAACGTCCTGACTTTC.